One T cell receptor beta chain is described in this entry. Repertoires were generated with immunoSEQ multiplex PCR, while TCRdb's copy carries only in-frame clones and drops some. The sample holds approximately 170,000 clones, more than 75% seen once. This CDR3 contains 14 residues. Looked up from germline, CDR1 is MNHEY and CDR2 is SVGAGI. V trimming: 2 bases; J trimming: 3 bases; junction bases outside the gene matches: 3. The source of the sample is a study of blood T cell repertoires in COVID-19. Study in general: PBMCs, B-cell-depleted T cells, or T cells were the source of the cDNA or gDNA that made up the material.

The receptor comes from a man over 45 who had recovered from COVID-19. The sample consisted of peripheral blood. The rearrangement joins TRBV6-5 to TRBJ2-7; TRBD1 matches at 8 bases. CDR3 nucleotide sequence: TGTGCCAGCAGTTACATGGGACAGGACTACGAGCAGTACTTC. It yields the protein CASSYMGQDYEQYF.